Listed here is a single T cell receptor (beta chain). Participants' reported clinical history set cohort assignment. Using immunoSEQ multiplex PCR, the repertoire was profiled, and TCRdb retains in-frame clones only, with some absent. The sample lists nearly 250,000 clones; roughly 86% were seen once. The sample belongs to a study of blood T cell repertoires in COVID-19. Trimming stripped 6 bases from V and 3 bases from J, with 17 bases between. The CDR3 has 15 amino acids. Germline CDR1 reads SGHTA; CDR2 reads FQGTGA. The V call is TRBV7-3, the J call TRBJ1-2, with D possibly matching TRBD1 (5 bases). Sequenced: PBMCs or T cells enriched from blood (not recorded which). This clonotype was sampled from a woman aged 45-65 years who had recovered from COVID-19. The CDR3 DNA reads as TGTGCCAGCAGTCCGGTGGGGGGACCCGACTATGGCTACACCTTC. Its translation: CASSPVGGPDYGYTF. Full variable domain (rest looked up from reference TRBV7-3 and TRBJ1-2): GAGVSQTPSNKVTEKGKYVELRCDPISGHTALYWYRQSLGQGPEFLIYFQGTGAADDSGLPNDRFFAVRPEGSVSTLKIQRTERGDSAVYLCASSPVGGPDYGYTFGSGTRLTVV.